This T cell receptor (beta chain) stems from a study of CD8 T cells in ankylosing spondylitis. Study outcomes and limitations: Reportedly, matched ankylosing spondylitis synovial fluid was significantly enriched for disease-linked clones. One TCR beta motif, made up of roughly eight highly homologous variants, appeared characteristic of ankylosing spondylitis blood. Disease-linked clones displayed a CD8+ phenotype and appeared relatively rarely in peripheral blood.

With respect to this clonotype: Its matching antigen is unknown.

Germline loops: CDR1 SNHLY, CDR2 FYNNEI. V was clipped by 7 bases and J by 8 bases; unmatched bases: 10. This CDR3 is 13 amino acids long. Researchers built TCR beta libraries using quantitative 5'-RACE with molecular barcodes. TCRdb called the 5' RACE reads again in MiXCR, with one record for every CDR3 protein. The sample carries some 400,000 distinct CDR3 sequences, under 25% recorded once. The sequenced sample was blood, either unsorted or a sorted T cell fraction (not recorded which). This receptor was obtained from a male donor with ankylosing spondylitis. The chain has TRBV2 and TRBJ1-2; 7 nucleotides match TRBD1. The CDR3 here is CASILQGPRGYTF. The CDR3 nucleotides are TGTGCCAGCATCCTACAGGGGCCAAGGGGCTACACCTTC.